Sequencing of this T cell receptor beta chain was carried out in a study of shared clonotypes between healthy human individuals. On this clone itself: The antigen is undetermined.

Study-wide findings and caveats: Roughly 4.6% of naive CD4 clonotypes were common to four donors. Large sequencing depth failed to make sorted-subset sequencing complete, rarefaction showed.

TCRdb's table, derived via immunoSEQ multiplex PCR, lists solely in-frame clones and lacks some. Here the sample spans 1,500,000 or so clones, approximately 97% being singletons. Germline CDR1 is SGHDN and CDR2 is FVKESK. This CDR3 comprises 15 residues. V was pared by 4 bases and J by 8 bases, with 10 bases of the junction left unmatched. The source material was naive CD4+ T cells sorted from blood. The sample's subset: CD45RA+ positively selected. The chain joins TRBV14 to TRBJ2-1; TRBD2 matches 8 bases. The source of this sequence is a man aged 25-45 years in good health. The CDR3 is CASSPGLAGRDEQFF. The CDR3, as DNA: TGTGCCAGCAGCCCCGGGCTAGCGGGTCGCGATGAGCAGTTCTTC.